This paragraph covers one TCR beta chain sequence. Its specificity is unknown. These data belong to a study of identical twins. General study points: There is a chance that invariant MAIT and iNKT cells partially muddied zero-insertion analyses. Within cord blood, abundant beta clonotypes carried fewer insertions, but memory repertoires showed no such trend.

TCRdb ran MiXCR on the 5' RACE reads and lists one entry per CDR3 protein. The sample lists approximately 500,000 distinct CDR3 sequences; about 24% were seen once. The CDR3 loop spans 14 amino acids. Between the trimmed V and J ends, which lost 7 bases and 4 bases, there was a span of 14 bases. Germline V lookup: CDR1 SNHLY, CDR2 FYNNEI. The same sample was also studied in work on T cells expressing NK-cell markers. That report notes: The authors sequenced eight donors, of whom seven were HCMV-seropositive and one was seronegative. The study found these clonotypes also leading the CD3+CD56-NKG2C+ fraction in a few donors.

The sequencing input was CD4+ T cells sorted from blood. This sequence originates from a woman under 30 in good health. The chain recombines TRBV2 with TRBJ2-1, with D perhaps matching TRBD2 (6 bases). The CDR3: CASMRGSPYNEQFF. The DNA for the CDR3 is TGTGCCAGCATGCGGGGTTCCCCTTACAATGAGCAGTTCTTC.